Each of the 29 T cell receptor beta chains below was sequenced from the same sample in a study of post-analysis software for immune sequencing data. Study-wide points: About five TRBV segments appeared more often in patients than in controls, and TRBV5-6, TRBV5-1 and TRBV20-1 were among these.

Tagging with unique molecular identifiers was a feature of the TCR beta cDNA libraries. Via MiXCR, TCRdb re-called the PCR reads, giving one row per CDR3 protein. The repertoire holds over 150,000 distinct CDR3 sequences, with around 28% as singletons. These receptors' targets are unknown. Sequenced input: blood. The source of these receptors is a girl between 5 and 17 years old with multiple sclerosis.

The sample holds a few counts of this clonotype. The chain uses TRBV7-9 and TRBJ2-5, with D possibly matching TRBD2 (6 bases). V lost 6 bases and J lost 6, with 17 bases in between. Germline assignment: CDR1 SEHNR and CDR2 FQNEAQ (reference sequence). CDR3 length: 14 residues. CDR3 bases: TGTGCCAGCAGTAGGGGCGGGACTTTCCAGACCCAGTACTTC. Translated: CASSRGGTFQTQYF.

Remarks on this clonotype: A read error may be the cause here, since a much bigger clone is one base away. J is TRBJ1-1 and V is TRBV10-2; D unclear. The V gene's germline CDR1 is WSHSY and CDR2 SAAADI. This CDR3 region has 13 residues. CDR3 nucleotides: TGCGCCAGCAGTGGAGGGCGGCACACTAAAGCTTTCTTT. It specifies CASSGGRHTKAFF.

This clonotype was found a few times. V gene TRBV7-9 combines with J gene TRBJ2-3; 9 nucleotides line up with TRBD2. The V segment lost 5 bases and the J segment 2 bases; nucleotides outside the gene matches: 5. The CDR3 totals 15 residues. Germline assignment: CDR1 SEHNR and CDR2 FQNEAQ (reference sequence). The CDR3 protein is CASSRLADFTDTQYF. The CDR3 nucleotides read TGTGCCAGCAGCCGACTAGCGGATTTCACAGATACGCAGTATTTT.

This clonotype has just one count. The V call is TRBV7-2, the J call TRBJ2-7; 9 positions agree with TRBD1. Gene TRBJ2-5 matches the end of the DNA better, so the J call may be wrong. Germline V gene data show CDR1 as SGHTA and CDR2 as FQGNSA. The CDR3 covers 16 residues. The CDR3 loop is CASSLAPQGARETQYF. The CDR3 bases are TGTGCCAGCAGCTTAGCCCCACAGGGGGCAAGGGAGACCCAGTACTTC.

The rearrangement joins TRBV12-3 or TRBV12-4 to TRBJ2-1, with 10 bases fitting TRBD1. The J segment lost 1 base and the V segment lost 6 bases, leaving 12 bases of the junction unmatched. This CDR3 is built from 18 residues. The CDR3 DNA reads TGTGCCAGCAGCGGGGTGGGGACAGGGGAGGGTTCCTACAATGAGCAGTTCTTC. Translated, it gives CASSGVGTGEGSYNEQFF.

This clonotype has only a few counts. The chain is built from TRBV12-3 or TRBV12-4 and TRBJ1-1; D remains unclear. The CDR3 length is 13 residues. Trimming took 4 bases from V and 3 from J, leaving 9 bases between them. The CDR3 DNA reads TGTGCCAGCAGTTCTACAGATTACACTGAAGCTTTCTTT. Residues: CASSSTDYTEAFF.

The chain couples TRBV18 to TRBJ2-2, with a tentative D call TRBD1 (6 bases). V lost 3 bases and J 4 bases, leaving 12 bases between the germline ends. This CDR3 is built from 15 residues. In germline, CDR1 is KGHSH, CDR2 LQKENI. The CDR3 sequence is CASSPETGGTGELFF. CDR3 DNA sequence: TGTGCCAGCTCACCTGAGACAGGAGGCACCGGGGAGCTGTTTTTT.

There are many counts of this clonotype. The chain couples TRBV20-1 to TRBJ2-1; D is possibly TRBD2 (6 bases). This CDR3 region has 16 residues. CDR1 and CDR2 from the germline V gene are DFQATT and SNEGSKA (reference sequence). V was clipped by 6 bases and J by 2 bases, with 20 bases between them. The chain's CDR3 is CSAHNPGTSTYNEQFF. DNA for the CDR3: TGCAGTGCCCACAACCCCGGGACTTCCACCTACAATGAGCAGTTCTTC.

V and J are TRBV7-2 and TRBJ2-7; tentatively, D is TRBD1 (5 bases). Trimming stripped 5 bases from V and 5 bases from J, with 19 bases between. This CDR3 is 15 amino acids long. Germline CDR1 SGHTA, CDR2 FQGNSA. The CDR3 region has the DNA TGTGCCAGCAGCCCCGATGGGGCCTTTTCCAACGAGCAGTACTTC. Translating it yields CASSPDGAFSNEQYF.

This clonotype was seen repeatedly, ten times or more. The gene calls are TRBV6-4 and TRBJ2-1; 7 bases are a match to TRBD2. After removal of 3 bases from V and 6 bases from J, the junction contained 8 bases not matched to a gene. Germline CDR1 MRHNA, CDR2 SNTAGT. This CDR3 is 15 amino acids long. The CDR3 nucleotides read TGTGCCAGCAGTGAGGCGGAGCGGGACCCCAATGAGCAGTTCTTC. Its protein is CASSEAERDPNEQFF.

The V call is TRBV29-1, the J call TRBJ2-1; 9 nucleotides agree with TRBD1. Germline CDR1 and CDR2: SQVTM and ANQGSEA. CDR3 length equals 16 residues. V lost 5 bases and J lost 6; bases outside the gene matches: 14. The CDR3 DNA reads TGCAGCGTTCGGTCCCGGTACAGGGGGCGTAGCAATGAGCAGTTCTTC. It translates to CSVRSRYRGRSNEQFF.

This clonotype was detected ten times or more. The J gene is TRBJ2-1, the V gene TRBV9; TRBD2 aligns across 11 bases. This CDR3 contains 15 residues. Germline CDR1 and CDR2: SGDLS and YYNGEE. The trim removed 0 bases at V and 8 bases at J, leaving 4 bases unmatched. CDR3: CASSVDLAGGHEQFF. CDR3 in DNA: TGTGCCAGCAGCGTAGATTTAGCGGGAGGGCATGAGCAGTTCTTC.

V and J are TRBV7-2 and TRBJ2-3, with 7 bases aligning to TRBD1. The CDR3 is 15 residues long. Germline assignment: CDR1 SGHTA and CDR2 FQGNSA. V gave up 3 bases and J gave up 5 bases; unmatched junction bases: 8. The CDR3 DNA is TGTGCCAGCAGCTTCCAACTCAACAGGGGAGATACGCAGTATTTT. This encodes CASSFQLNRGDTQYF.

This clonotype was detected ten times or more. This chain connects TRBV2 to TRBJ2-1; TRBD2 matches at 9 bases. CDR1 and CDR2 from the germline V gene are SNHLY and FYNNEI. Trimming removed 6 bases from V and 6 bases from J; junction bases left unmatched: 3. The CDR3 is made up of 13 amino acids. Here the CDR3 DNA reads TGTGCCAGCAGGACTAGCGGATCCAATGAGCAGTTCTTC. It yields the protein CASRTSGSNEQFF.

This clonotype is a singleton in its sample. The chain couples TRBV5-6 to TRBJ1-2; maybe TRBD1 (5 bases). The V and J ends lost 4 bases and 2 bases respectively, with 15 bases between them. The CDR3 extends over 15 amino acids. CDR1 SGHDT and CDR2 YYEEEE come from the germline V gene. In DNA, the CDR3 is TGTGCCAGCAGCCCCCGGGCGTGGACAAACTATGGCTACACCTTC. This encodes CASSPRAWTNYGYTF.

Details on this clonotype: It may be a read error: a sequence one base away is much more abundant. The chain joins TRBV10-3 to TRBJ2-7; TRBD2 agrees at 14 bases. The CDR3 covers 16 residues. From germline, CDR1 is ENHRY and CDR2 SYGVKD. The CDR3 here is CAVSDEGTSGSNEQYF. Here the CDR3 DNA reads TGTGCCGTCAGTGATGAGGGGACTAGCGGGAGCAATGAGCAGTACTTC.

For this clonotype: This may be a read error, as it is one base from a much larger clone. The rearrangement links TRBV18 to TRBJ2-5; 10 bases map to TRBD2. CDR1 and CDR2 from the germline V gene are KGHSH and LQKENI. The CDR3 covers 15 residues. This CDR3 reads CASPPPSGSGETQYF. DNA of the CDR3: TGTGCCAGCCCACCACCTAGCGGGAGCGGGGAGACCCAGTACTTC.

V is TRBV19 and J is TRBJ1-5; unclear D gene. CDR1 is LNHDA, CDR2 SQIVND, per germline (reference sequence). CDR3 length equals 14 residues. V dropped 2 bases and J dropped 2 bases, with 7 bases sitting between them. The CDR3 nucleotides read TGTGCCAGTAGTATAAGGAGGGGCAATCAGCCCCAGCATTTT. Protein product: CASSIRRGNQPQHF.

There are many counts of this clonotype. This rearrangement joins TRBV20-1 to TRBJ1-2; D uncertain. Germline V gene lookup returns CDR1 DFQATT and CDR2 SNEGSKA (reference sequence). Trimming cost V 3 bases and J 4 bases, with 9 bases left between them. This CDR3 contains 12 residues. CDR3 DNA sequence: TGCAGTGCTAGCCGGCTCATCTATGGCTACACCTTC. The encoded protein is CSASRLIYGYTF.

As concerns this clonotype: A much larger clone is a single base away; this may be a read error. The chain uses TRBV20-1 and TRBJ2-5, with D possibly being TRBD1 or TRBD2 (5 bases each). Germline loops: CDR1 DFQATT, CDR2 SNEGSKA (reference sequence). The CDR3 is 14 residues long. The CDR3 is CSASGISEQETQDF. The CDR3 DNA sequence: TGCAGTGCTTCAGGGATTAGCGAACAAGAGACCCAGGACTTC.

Turning to this clonotype: This could be a read error, since a much larger clone is one nucleotide away. This chain links TRBV9 with TRBJ2-1; no clear D. The CDR3 is 15 residues long. The germline CDR1 and CDR2 sequences are SGDLS and YYNGEE. The CDR3 DNA sequence: TGTGCCGGCAGCGTAGGTGTAGGTTCCTACAATGAGCAGTTCTTC. This translates into CAGSVGVGSYNEQFF.

This clonotype has more than one count but fewer than ten. V gene TRBV9 combines with J gene TRBJ1-1; possibly TRBD1 for D (5 bases). Trimming cost V 4 bases and J 1 base, with 14 bases left between them. CDR3 length: 15 amino acids. The V gene's germline CDR1 is SGDLS and CDR2 YYNGEE. In DNA, the CDR3 is TGTGCCAGCAGCCCCAGAGTGGGGGGGAACACTGAAGCTTTCTTT. Translated: CASSPRVGGNTEAFF.

This clonotype was counted a few times. J is TRBJ2-7 and V is TRBV7-9; D call uncertain. V shed 3 bases and J shed 1 base, with 16 bases lying between them. CDR1 is SEHNR, CDR2 FQNEAQ, per germline (reference sequence). This CDR3 is built from 16 residues. The CDR3 here is CASSFFLGRESYEQYF. Here the CDR3 DNA reads TGTGCCAGCAGCTTTTTTTTGGGAAGAGAGTCCTACGAGCAGTACTTC. Looking up the rest from reference TRBV7-9 and TRBJ2-7 gives the full variable domain: DTGVSQNPRHKITKRGQNVTFRCDPISEHNRLYWYRQTLGQGPEFLTYFQNEAQLEKSRLLSDRFSAERPKGSFSTLEIQRTEQGDSAMYLCASSFFLGRESYEQYFGPGTRLTVT.

This clonotype came up many times. This chain joins TRBV5-1 and TRBJ2-1; 14 nucleotides align to TRBD2. The CDR3 loop spans 16 amino acids. Germline assignment: CDR1 SGHRS and CDR2 YFSETQ. Trimming cost V 4 bases and J 8 bases; bases outside gene matches: 8. The CDR3 sequence: CASSRMGLAGVYEQFF. The CDR3 DNA reads TGCGCCAGCAGCCGAATGGGACTAGCGGGAGTCTATGAGCAGTTCTTC.

Details on this clonotype: A much larger clonotype is one base distant, so this may be a read error. The chain recombines TRBV11-2 with TRBJ2-5; D unresolved. CDR1 SGHAT and CDR2 FQNNGV come from the germline V gene. This CDR3 has 13 residues. The CDR3 bases are TGTGCCAGCAGTAGTTACAGCGAAGAGATCCAGTACTTC. It encodes CASSSYSEEIQYF.

This clonotype was recorded many times. The chain employs TRBV11-2 and TRBJ2-1; D possibly corresponds to TRBD1 (5 bases). The CDR3 covers 13 residues. V was shortened by 5 bases and J by 5 bases, with 10 bases between the two germline ends. Per the germline V gene, CDR1 is SGHAT and CDR2 is FQNNGV. CDR3 bases: TGTGCCAGCAGCAGAGACAGAAACAATGAGCAGTTCTTC. It yields the protein CASSRDRNNEQFF.

The chain joins TRBV3-1 to TRBJ1-6; D is undetermined. V lost 0 bases, J lost 14 bases, and 8 bases lay in between. Germline V lookup: CDR1 LGHDT, CDR2 YNNKEL (reference sequence). This CDR3 has 12 amino acids. The CDR3 loop reads CASSQDRFALHF. The CDR3 DNA follows: TGTGCCAGCAGCCAAGATAGGTTCGCCCTCCACTTT.

This chain links TRBV20-1 with TRBJ1-1, with a possible D match to TRBD1 (6 bases). The CDR3 extends over 13 amino acids. The germline V gene encodes CDR1 DFQATT and CDR2 SNEGSKA (reference sequence). The germline V and J ends were trimmed by 0 bases and 3 bases, with 8 bases remaining between them. Here the CDR3 DNA reads TGCAGTGCTAGAGAGGACAGCTACACTGAAGCTTTCTTT. Protein: CSAREDSYTEAFF.

V is TRBV6-5 and J is TRBJ1-2; 9 nucleotides match TRBD1. Losses at the gene ends were 3 bases for V and 7 bases for J; bases not matched to a gene: 6. The germline gives CDR1 MNHEY, CDR2 SVGAGI. The CDR3 has 14 amino acids. The CDR3 region is CASSYPTGGSGYTF. CDR3 bases: TGTGCCAGCAGTTATCCCACAGGGGGCAGTGGCTACACCTTC.